This entry is about one T cell receptor beta chain. This sample is part of a study of blood T cell repertoires in COVID-19. Turning to the study itself: COVID-19 samples, acute and convalescent, were from the United States, Italy and Spain. In each case, the material was cDNA or gDNA derived from T cells, B-cell-depleted T cells, or PBMCs.

Germline V gene data show CDR1 as SGHTA and CDR2 as FQGNSA. V lost 1 base to trimming and J lost 8 bases; unmatched junction nucleotides: 8. The CDR3 has 15 amino acids. Per the original methods: Researchers report that nucleated cell counts were estimated from reference gene primer amplification. The assay was immunoSEQ multiplex PCR, and TCRdb's table has in-frame clones only and misses some. V and J calls and clone size are as listed in that table; D and trimming were resolved from the DNA. The sample lists around 240,000 clones, almost 85% seen once, with 1.5% to 2% in the top ten. This sequence originates from a woman of 80 years or more with acute or convalescent COVID-19. This chain joins TRBV7-2 and TRBJ2-1, with 7 bases identical to TRBD2. Sequenced: peripheral blood. The CDR3 sequence is CASSLGRGSIYEQFF. In nucleotides, the CDR3 is TGTGCCAGCAGCTTAGGTCGCGGGAGTATCTATGAGCAGTTCTTC.